One and the same sample provided the 23 T cell receptor beta chains below, sequenced in a study of blood T cell repertoires in COVID-19 (dated by TCRdb to 2020 to 2022). Library preparation employed the immunoSEQ multiplex PCR assay. TCRdb took over this immuneACCESS table, retaining in-frame rearrangements with V and J assigned. Such tables are incomplete; in checked studies, under half of the missing clones stem from an unresolved V gene, and the remainder is unexplained. In all, the sample holds tens of thousands of clones, and approximately 85% of those were seen once. Of the sample, approximately 5.1% falls within the top ten clones. Sequenced material: peripheral blood. Every receptor here comes from a human donor in a cohort sampled during active COVID-19.

The table lists this clone with a count of one. The gene calls are TRBV7-1 and TRBJ1-6; 8 bases are shared with TRBD1. TRBV7-1 is an ORF, with its function uncertain. This CDR3 has 24 amino acids. With V trimmed by 2 bases and J by 7 bases, 31 bases remained unmatched. CDR3 coding DNA: TGTGCCAGCAGCTCATACACAGGGGGAACCCAATGGAACGAGGGCACGGAGAGGAATTCACCCCTCCACTTT. This encodes CASSSYTGGTQWNEGTERNSPLHF.

The chain employs TRBV5-1 and TRBJ2-2, with D possibly TRBD2 on 6 matching bases. CDR3 length equals 15 residues. Trimming left V 4 bases short and J 4 bases short, with 14 bases between. Germline V gene data show CDR1 as SGHRS and CDR2 as YFSETQ. The chain's CDR3 is CASSRIAESTGELFF. The CDR3, as DNA: TGCGCCAGCAGCCGGATAGCGGAATCCACCGGGGAGCTGTTTTTT.

This clone was seen once. The genes are TRBV7-2 and TRBJ2-3, with D uncertain. The CDR3 covers 14 residues. Germline V gene sequence: CDR1 SGHTA, CDR2 FQGNSA. The V end was cut by 1 base, the J end by 1 base, with 6 bases between. DNA of the CDR3: TGTGCCAGCAGCTTAGGTCAGGGCACAGATACGCAGTATTTT. Translating gives CASSLGQGTDTQYF. Supplemented by reference TRBV7-2 and TRBJ2-3, the full variable domain reads GAGVSQSPSNKVTEKGKDVELRCDPISGHTALYWYRQSLGQGLEFLIYFQGNSAPDKSGLPSDRFSAERTGGSVSTLTIQRTQQEDSAVYLCASSLGQGTDTQYFGPGTRLTVL.

V is TRBV5-6 and J is TRBJ2-7, with 7 bases fitting TRBD1. With 0 bases clipped from V and 2 bases from J, the junction kept 8 bases outside the gene matches. The CDR3 has 16 residues. Germline CDR1 reads SGHDT; CDR2 reads YYEEEE. CDR3 DNA: TGTGCCAGCAGCTTGGCCTTGTCGACAGGGACCTACGAGCAGTACTTC. Protein sequence: CASSLALSTGTYEQYF.

The chain joins TRBV24-1 to TRBJ2-3, with TRBD2 matching over 16 bases. This CDR3 region has 18 residues. Germline lookup yields CDR1 KGHDR and CDR2 SFDVKD. J lost 5 bases, V lost 4 bases, and 8 bases had no gene match. CDR3 DNA: TGTGCCACCAGTGACTCTATGGGACTAGCGGGAGGGCGAGATACGCAGTATTTT. Encoded protein: CATSDSMGLAGGRDTQYF.

The chain recombines TRBV5-4 with TRBJ1-3, with 9 bases aligning to TRBD1. V gave up 4 bases and J gave up 4 bases; unmatched junction bases: 0. Looked up from germline, CDR1 is SGHNT and CDR2 is YYREEE (reference sequence). The CDR3 contains 13 residues. The CDR3 DNA sequence: TGTGCCAGCAGCGGGACAGGGGGAAACACCATATATTTT. Translation gives CASSGTGGNTIYF. Using reference TRBV5-4 and TRBJ1-3 for the parts outside the CDR3, the full variable domain is ETGVTQSPTHLIKTRGQQVTLRCSSQSGHNTVSWYQQALGQGPQFIFQYYREEENGRGNFPPRFSGLQFPNYSSELNVNALELDDSALYLCASSGTGGNTIYFGEGSWLTVV.

V gene TRBV11-3 combines with J gene TRBJ1-1, with TRBD1 matching over 7 bases. This CDR3 is 14 amino acids long. V lost 5 bases to trimming and J lost 1 base; unmatched junction nucleotides: 4. The germline V gene has CDR1 SGHNT and CDR2 YENEEA. CDR3 bases: TGTGCCAGCAGCCGACAGGGAGGGAACACTGAAGCTTTCTTT. It translates to CASSRQGGNTEAFF.

The rearrangement links TRBV7-2 to TRBJ2-5, with a possible D match to TRBD1 (5 bases). CDR3 size: 16 residues. Deletions cut 5 bases from V and 4 bases from J, with 20 bases between. Germline CDR1 SGHTA, CDR2 FQGNSA. CDR3 sequence (DNA): TGTGCCAGCAGCCCCCTCGGATCAGGGTGGGGAGAGACCCAGTACTTC. This gives the protein CASSPLGSGWGETQYF. Full variable domain (missing parts from reference TRBV7-2 and TRBJ2-5): GAGVSQSPSNKVTEKGKDVELRCDPISGHTALYWYRQSLGQGLEFLIYFQGNSAPDKSGLPSDRFSAERTGGSVSTLTIQRTQQEDSAVYLCASSPLGSGWGETQYFGPGTRLLVL.

This chain connects TRBV19 to TRBJ1-2, with D hard to call. Germline CDR1 reads LNHDA; CDR2 reads SQIVND (reference sequence). V gave up 9 bases and J gave up 4 bases, with 15 bases separating them. The CDR3 totals 13 residues. CDR3 residues: CASRGASLYGYTF. DNA for the CDR3: TGTGCCAGCAGAGGAGCAAGCCTCTATGGCTACACCTTC.

The rearrangement uses TRBV30 and TRBJ2-7, with TRBD1 as a possible D gene (6 bases). The CDR3 extends over 12 amino acids. Germline lookup yields CDR1 GTSNPN and CDR2 SVGIG (reference sequence). V was trimmed by 3 bases and J by 2 bases, leaving 8 bases between them. The CDR3 sequence: CAWSRGPYEQYF. Here the CDR3 DNA reads TGTGCCTGGAGCAGGGGTCCCTACGAGCAGTACTTC.

This clone was detected only a few times. The chain joins TRBV28 to TRBJ1-3; D call uncertain. Germline loops: CDR1 MDHEN, CDR2 SYDVKM. The V end lost 5 bases, the J end lost 4 bases, and 9 bases lay between the germline ends. This CDR3 spans 13 amino acids. The CDR3 DNA reads as TGTGCCAGCAGTACAACACAGGGAAACACCATATATTTT. It encodes CASSTTQGNTIYF.

The chain combines TRBV7-9 with TRBJ2-1; D might be TRBD1 (5 bases). The CDR3 has 14 residues. V lost 5 bases and J lost 2, with 10 bases in between. Germline V gene data show CDR1 as SEHNR and CDR2 as FQNEAQ (reference sequence). CDR3 DNA: TGTGCCAGCAGCCCACCGACAGCCTACAATGAGCAGTTCTTC. Protein sequence: CASSPPTAYNEQFF.

The rearrangement uses TRBV19 and TRBJ2-1, with D possibly TRBD1 on 5 matching bases. The CDR3 consists of 14 residues. V was pared by 5 bases and J by 2 bases, with 10 bases between. The germline CDR1 and CDR2 sequences are LNHDA and SQIVND (reference sequence). The CDR3 loop is CASSLTETYNEQFF. The CDR3 region has the DNA TGTGCCAGTAGTCTGACAGAGACCTACAATGAGCAGTTCTTC.

The CDR3 sequence is CASRGTGKSYEQYF. As DNA, the CDR3 is TGTGCCAGCAGGGGCACAGGGAAGTCGTACGAGCAGTACTTC. The gene calls are TRBV28 and TRBJ2-7, with a weak D call TRBD1 (6 bases). With 6 bases removed from V and 4 bases from J, the gap between germline ends came to 16 bases. This CDR3 region has 14 residues. Germline CDR1 reads MDHEN; CDR2 reads SYDVKM.

The chain carries TRBV21-1 and TRBJ2-1; the DNA was not compared with TRBD1, the D call given in the table. TRBV21-1 is a recognized pseudogene. The CDR3 runs 16 residues. The CDR3 DNA is TGTGCCAGCAGCAAAACTAGACAGGCCCCGGTTAATGAGCAGTTCTTC. Protein product: CASSKTRQAPVNEQFF.

The rearrangement joins TRBV4-1 to TRBJ2-2; perhaps TRBD2 as D (6 bases). The ends were cut back, 2 bases at V and 4 bases at J, with 11 bases in the middle. CDR1 and CDR2 (germline): MGHRA, YSYEKL. The CDR3 extends over 15 amino acids. This CDR3 is CASSQQAGLTGELFF. CDR3 nucleotide sequence: TGCGCCAGCAGCCAACAAGCGGGCCTCACCGGGGAGCTGTTTTTT.

J is TRBJ1-1 and V is TRBV7-2; D is unresolved. Between the trimmed V and J ends, which lost 2 bases and 1 base, there was a span of 5 bases. Germline CDR1 SGHTA, CDR2 FQGNSA. There are 13 residues in the CDR3. CDR3: CASSLQSNTEAFF. CDR3 DNA: TGTGCCAGCAGCTTACAGTCGAACACTGAAGCTTTCTTT.

The CDR3 coding sequence is TGCAGCGCTCGTACAAAGCAGGGTACCGCCGAGCAGTACTTC. This codes for CSARTKQGTAEQYF. The chain is built from TRBV29-1 and TRBJ2-7, with D maybe TRBD1 (5 bases). Germline CDR1 is SQVTM and CDR2 is ANQGSEA. The CDR3 has 14 residues. Trimming took off 7 bases at V and 6 bases at J, with 22 bases between the two ends.

In nucleotides, the CDR3 is TGTGCCAGCAGCCGGGAAGGCGGACAGGGTGGTGGCTACACCTTC. This codes for CASSREGGQGGGYTF. The rearrangement joins TRBV3-1 (or the pseudogene TRBV3-2) to TRBJ1-2; 8 bases align to TRBD1. V was pared by 4 bases and J by 7 bases, with 11 bases of the junction left unmatched. The CDR3 loop spans 15 amino acids. Germline assignment: CDR1 LGHDT and CDR2 YNNKEL (reference sequence).

The V and J genes are TRBV6-1 and TRBJ1-2; 7 bases align to TRBD1. The CDR3 totals 14 residues. Germline V gives CDR1 MNHNS, CDR2 SASEGT. The junction had 7 bases not matched to a gene; V was cut back by 1 base and J by 8 bases. In DNA form, the CDR3 reads TGTGCCAGCAGTGAAGAAACAGGGGCGAGAGGCTACACCTTC. Translated: CASSEETGARGYTF.

The rearrangement uses TRBV6-2 or TRBV6-3 and TRBJ2-7; the D gene is possibly TRBD2 (7 bases). The CDR3 loop spans 15 amino acids. V lost 5 bases and J 1 base, leaving 15 bases between the germline ends. Germline loops: CDR1 MNHEY, CDR2 SVGEGT. DNA for the CDR3: TGTGCCAGCAGTCCGCTGGGAGGGGGGTCCTACGAGCAGTACTTC. Translation: CASSPLGGGSYEQYF.

This chain joins TRBV6-2 or TRBV6-3 and TRBJ2-3, with D tentatively TRBD2 (6 bases). The CDR3 spans 16 residues. The germline CDR1 and CDR2 sequences are MNHEY and SVGEGT. V was clipped by 6 bases and J by 2 bases, with 18 bases between them. CDR3 coding DNA: TGTGCCAGCAGCAACCCTCCTAGCGTTAACACAGATACGCAGTATTTT. Encoded protein: CASSNPPSVNTDTQYF.

The gene calls are TRBV9 and TRBJ1-3, with 12 bases matching TRBD1. Unmatched junction bases numbered 3, after V lost 4 bases and J lost 1 base. Germline CDR1 reads SGDLS; CDR2 reads YYNGEE. The length of the CDR3 is 16 residues. The CDR3 DNA sequence: TGTGCCAGCAGCCCGGGACAGGGGGCTTCTGGAAACACCATATATTTT. The encoded protein is CASSPGQGASGNTIYF.